These 8 T cell receptor beta chains originate from one sample sequenced in a study of T cells after yellow fever vaccination. TCRdb analysed the 5' RACE reads with MiXCR anew, one entry per CDR3 protein. The table records a few hundred thousand distinct CDR3 sequences, approximately 4.5% of them present only once. Sequencing used PBMCs, obtained 15 days after the yellow fever booster vaccination. These receptors were collected from a man in his late teens or twenties who received the YFV17D yellow fever vaccine.

The sample holds a few counts of this clonotype. This chain connects TRBV7-2 to TRBJ2-1; a weak D match, TRBD1 (6 bases). The CDR3 length is 14 residues. The germline V and J ends were trimmed by 1 base and 8 bases, with 12 bases remaining between them. CDR1 and CDR2 from the germline V gene are SGHTA and FQGNSA. CDR3 sequence (DNA): TGTGCCAGCAGCTTAGGGGCAGGGGCACATGAGCAGTTCTTC. As protein: CASSLGAGAHEQFF.

The V call is TRBV28, the J call TRBJ2-3; 7 bases match TRBD1. The CDR3 length is 16 residues. After removal of 3 bases from V and 3 bases from J, the junction contained 9 bases not matched to a gene. Looked up from germline, CDR1 is MDHEN and CDR2 is SYDVKM. The CDR3 region has the DNA TGTGCCAGCAGTTTCGGCGGAGCCAGGGGGACAGATACGCAGTATTTT. Translating it yields CASSFGGARGTDTQYF.

This clonotype was observed at least ten times. The chain has TRBV29-1 and TRBJ2-5; tentatively, D is TRBD1 (6 bases). V was shortened by 3 bases and J by 7 bases, with 9 bases between the two germline ends. Germline CDR1 reads SQVTM; CDR2 reads ANQGSEA. The CDR3 runs 11 residues. CDR3 nucleotides: TGCAGCGTTGAGAGGGGGAGGACCCAGTACTTC. This sequence encodes CSVERGRTQYF.

This clonotype was seen only a few times. The genes are TRBV4-2 and TRBJ1-2, with D possibly TRBD1 on 5 matching bases. Between the trimmed V and J ends, which lost 6 bases and 5 bases, there was a span of 13 bases. Looked up from germline, CDR1 is LGHNA and CDR2 is YNFKEQ. CDR3 size: 13 residues. CDR3 amino acids: CASSEQSGYGYTF. The CDR3 DNA is TGTGCCAGCAGTGAGCAATCAGGGTATGGCTACACCTTC.

This clonotype was detected only a few times. The chain carries TRBV9 and TRBJ1-2; D is unresolved. CDR3 length: 15 amino acids. The germline CDR1 and CDR2 sequences are SGDLS and YYNGEE. V lost 0 bases and J lost 5, with 14 bases in between. CDR3 amino acids: CASSVAGLGLYGYTF. The CDR3 DNA sequence: TGTGCCAGCAGCGTAGCCGGCCTTGGCCTTTATGGCTACACCTTC.

This clonotype has a count of ten or more. The rearrangement uses TRBV5-1 and TRBJ1-2; D might be TRBD1 (5 bases). From germline, CDR1 is SGHRS and CDR2 YFSETQ. The CDR3 consists of 16 residues. V was trimmed by 4 bases and J by 0 bases, leaving 16 bases between them. The CDR3 region is CASSKGTAVSNYGYTF. CDR3 bases: TGCGCCAGCAGCAAAGGGACGGCCGTTTCTAACTATGGCTACACCTTC.

The sample holds a few counts of this clonotype. V usage is TRBV7-9 and J usage is TRBJ2-3; tentative D call: TRBD2 (5 bases). The CDR3 has 18 residues. V was shortened by 5 bases and J by 4 bases, with 25 bases between the two germline ends. The germline gives CDR1 SEHNR, CDR2 FQNEAQ (reference sequence). Written as DNA, the CDR3 is TGTGCCAGCAGCCAACCTTGGTCTAAGACGGGGTCCTCAGATACGCAGTATTTT. It codes for CASSQPWSKTGSSDTQYF. Combining the CDR3 with reference TRBV7-9 and TRBJ2-3 gives the whole variable domain DTGVSQNPRHKITKRGQNVTFRCDPISEHNRLYWYRQTLGQGPEFLTYFQNEAQLEKSRLLSDRFSAERPKGSFSTLEIQRTEQGDSAMYLCASSQPWSKTGSSDTQYFGPGTRLTVL.

In this sample, this clonotype turned up a few times. V and J are TRBV6-6 and TRBJ1-5; the D gene is possibly TRBD1 (5 bases). Germline V gives CDR1 MNHNY, CDR2 SVGAGI (reference sequence). V lost 3 bases, J lost 1 base, and 10 bases lay in between. The CDR3 sequence is 15 residues long. CDR3 in amino acids: CASSYGASSNQPQHF. The CDR3 nucleotides read TGTGCCAGCAGTTATGGGGCCTCCAGCAATCAGCCCCAGCATTTT.